Listed here are 21 T cell receptor beta chains from one sample, sequenced in a study of blood T cell repertoires in COVID-19. Measured with immunoSEQ multiplex PCR; TCRdb has only the in-frame clones, and not every one. Here the sample spans approximately 150,000 clones, around 87% being singletons. The sequenced material came from peripheral blood. These receptors originate from a man in his 70s with active COVID-19.

This clone was recorded a few times. The chain has TRBV5-1 and TRBJ1-2; perhaps TRBD1 as D (6 bases). V was pared by 3 bases and J by 3 bases, with 15 bases between. Germline V gene data show CDR1 as SGHRS and CDR2 as YFSETQ. The CDR3 totals 15 residues. The CDR3 nucleotides read TGCGCCAGCAGCTCGACAGGTTCACTGGACTATGGCTACACCTTC. This translates into CASSSTGSLDYGYTF.

V and J are TRBV19 and TRBJ2-1, with TRBD2 matching 7 bases. The CDR3 contains 15 residues. V trimming: 1 base; J trimming: 6 bases; junction bases outside the gene matches: 6. CDR1 and CDR2 (germline): LNHDA, SQIVND (reference sequence). The CDR3 loop is CASSIVASGGNEQFF. CDR3 sequence (DNA): TGTGCCAGTAGTATAGTGGCTAGCGGCGGCAATGAGCAGTTCTTC.

As DNA, the CDR3 is TGTGCCAGTAGTGACTCCTCGCGCCTCTCCTACGAGCAGTACTTC. Amino acids: CASSDSSRLSYEQYF. The chain has TRBV19 and TRBJ2-7; D is unclear. The CDR3 covers 15 residues. Germline-derived CDR1 and CDR2 are LNHDA and SQIVND (reference sequence). Trimming removed 5 bases at V and 0 bases at J, with 14 bases between.

The V call is TRBV2, the J call TRBJ2-1, with no clear D. Deletions cut 4 bases from V and 8 bases from J, with 15 bases between. The germline CDR1 and CDR2 sequences are SNHLY and FYNNEI. The CDR3 contains 14 residues. The CDR3 is CASSGVSRLDEQFF. CDR3 bases: TGTGCCAGCAGTGGTGTTTCGAGGCTCGATGAGCAGTTCTTC.

This rearrangement joins TRBV5-6 to TRBJ1-1; D is unresolved. This CDR3 is 14 amino acids long. Germline V gene sequence: CDR1 SGHDT, CDR2 YYEEEE. V gave up 7 bases and J gave up 4 bases, with 17 bases separating them. This CDR3 reads CASSRFRERTEAFF. The CDR3 nucleotides read TGTGCCAGCTCTCGGTTTCGGGAACGCACTGAAGCTTTCTTT.

V usage is TRBV4-3 and J usage is TRBJ2-2; tentative D call: TRBD2 (6 bases). Per the germline V gene, CDR1 is LGHNA and CDR2 is YSLEER. Trimming pared 0 bases from V and 4 bases from J, leaving 12 bases between. CDR3 length: 16 amino acids. DNA for the CDR3: TGCGCCAGCAGCCAAGATAGCGGAGGGTTCACCGGGGAGCTGTTTTTT. Encoded protein: CASSQDSGGFTGELFF.

V and J are TRBV7-2 and TRBJ1-2; D unresolved. The CDR3 runs 16 residues. The V gene lost 1 base and the J gene lost 6 bases, with 18 bases spanning the gap. CDR1 and CDR2 from the germline V gene are SGHTA and FQGNSA. CDR3 loop: CASSLDGISGLDGYTF. In DNA, the CDR3 is TGTGCCAGCAGCTTAGACGGCATCTCCGGACTAGATGGCTACACCTTC.

The genes are TRBV28 and TRBJ2-5; 7 nucleotides match TRBD2. The germline V gene has CDR1 MDHEN and CDR2 SYDVKM. The CDR3 sequence is 16 residues long. V was pared by 5 bases and J by 2 bases, with 11 bases of the junction left unmatched. CDR3 sequence reads: CASSLSILAPQETQYF. The CDR3 DNA follows: TGTGCCAGCAGTCTTTCAATACTAGCGCCTCAAGAGACCCAGTACTTC.

The rearrangement joins TRBV27 to TRBJ1-5, with D maybe TRBD1 (6 bases). V was clipped by 5 bases and J by 0 bases, with 11 bases between them. Germline CDR1 MNHEY, CDR2 SMNVEV (reference sequence). This CDR3 has 15 amino acids. The CDR3 DNA sequence: TGTGCCAGCAGTCCATACAGGGATAGCAATCAGCCCCAGCATTTT. Translated, it gives CASSPYRDSNQPQHF.

J is TRBJ2-7 and V is TRBV28; D gene uncertain. This CDR3 has 13 residues. Deletions cut 5 bases from V and 3 bases from J, with 11 bases between. Germline assignment: CDR1 MDHEN and CDR2 SYDVKM. The chain's CDR3 is CASSPLVRYEQYF. The CDR3 DNA reads as TGTGCCAGCAGTCCCCTCGTTCGCTACGAGCAGTACTTC.

The V and J genes are TRBV27 and TRBJ2-5, with 8 bases lining up with TRBD1. The CDR3 length is 14 residues. In germline, CDR1 is MNHEY, CDR2 SMNVEV (reference sequence). The V segment lost 6 bases and the J segment 5 bases; nucleotides outside the gene matches: 8. DNA of the CDR3: TGTGCCAGCAGGGGCAGGGGGCGAAAGGAGACCCAGTACTTC. It encodes CASRGRGRKETQYF.

The chain carries TRBV9 and TRBJ2-2, with D possibly matching TRBD2 (5 bases). Germline V gene lookup returns CDR1 SGDLS and CDR2 YYNGEE. The CDR3 has 16 residues. Trimming removed 0 bases from V and 0 bases from J, with 9 bases in between. CDR3 nucleotides: TGTGCCAGCAGCGTAGGGGCACTAGCGAACACCGGGGAGCTGTTTTTT. Residues: CASSVGALANTGELFF.

The gene calls are TRBV6-6 and TRBJ1-2; no firm D call. The CDR3 has 16 residues. CDR1 is MNHNY and CDR2 is SVGAGI in the germline V gene (reference sequence). V lost 6 bases and J 3 bases, leaving 20 bases between the germline ends. The CDR3 region is CASRATMTLRDYGYTF. CDR3 DNA: TGTGCCAGCAGGGCAACCATGACCCTCCGGGACTATGGCTACACCTTC.

The chain couples TRBV5-4 to TRBJ1-6, with 11 bases lining up with TRBD1. In germline, CDR1 is SGHNT, CDR2 YYREEE (reference sequence). The J segment lost 5 bases and the V segment lost 5 bases, leaving 6 bases of the junction unmatched. This CDR3 comprises 16 residues. The CDR3 reads CASRLGTGGNNSPLHF. CDR3 DNA: TGTGCCAGCAGACTCGGGACAGGGGGTAATAATTCACCCCTCCACTTT.

The chain is built from TRBV18 and TRBJ1-2; 9 bases agree with TRBD1. Losses at the gene ends were 1 base for V and 6 bases for J; bases not matched to a gene: 12. The germline V gene has CDR1 KGHSH and CDR2 LQKENI. The CDR3 totals 17 residues. The CDR3 region has the DNA TGTGCCAGCTCACCACTTGAAACAGGGGGCGCGAAGAATGGCTACACCTTC. Translated, it gives CASSPLETGGAKNGYTF.

The chain recombines TRBV7-9 with TRBJ2-5; possible D gene TRBD1, 5 bases. From germline, CDR1 is SEHNR and CDR2 FQNEAQ (reference sequence). The CDR3 runs 14 residues. Trimming removed 5 bases at V and 2 bases at J, with 12 bases between. The chain's CDR3 is CASSNQGRQETQYF. CDR3 nucleotides: TGTGCCAGCAGCAACCAGGGTAGGCAAGAGACCCAGTACTTC.

The chain joins TRBV9 to TRBJ2-1; 7 bases match TRBD1. The germline CDR1 and CDR2 sequences are SGDLS and YYNGEE. The CDR3 covers 15 residues. J was trimmed by 4 bases and V by 6 bases; bases with no gene match: 10. Here the CDR3 reads CASTPGSTGYNEQFF. The CDR3 DNA follows: TGTGCCAGCACCCCTGGATCGACAGGGTACAATGAGCAGTTCTTC.

The gene calls are TRBV28 and TRBJ2-7; 7 bases are shared with TRBD2. Germline V lookup: CDR1 MDHEN, CDR2 SYDVKM. V was pared by 6 bases and J by 1 base, with 6 bases of the junction left unmatched. This CDR3 region has 14 residues. The CDR3 nucleotides are TGTGCCAGCAGCCGTAGGCGGGAGTCCTACGAGCAGTACTTC. It specifies CASSRRRESYEQYF.

The CDR3 DNA sequence: TGTGCCAGCAGCTTAGCGTATACAGCTGCCTATAGCAATCAGCCCCAGCATTTT. Translation: CASSLAYTAAYSNQPQHF. The V call is TRBV7-8, the J call TRBJ1-5, with no clear D. Germline V CDR1 and CDR2: SGHVS, FQNEAQ. Deletions cut 0 bases from V and 0 bases from J, with 15 bases between. CDR3 length: 18 amino acids. Full variable domain (outside the CDR3, taken from reference TRBV7-8 and TRBJ1-5): GAGVSQSPRYKVAKRGQDVALRCDPISGHVSLFWYQQALGQGPEFLTYFQNEAQLDKSGLPSDRFFAERPEGSVSTLKIQRTQQEDSAVYLCASSLAYTAAYSNQPQHFGDGTRLSIL.

The rearrangement uses TRBV7-2 and TRBJ1-6; tentative D call: TRBD1 (6 bases). There are 16 residues in the CDR3. Germline CDR1 and CDR2: SGHTA and FQGNSA. The germline V and J ends were trimmed by 3 bases and 0 bases, with 9 bases remaining between them. The CDR3, as DNA: TGTGCCAGCAGCTTGGACAGCAGCTCCTATAATTCACCCCTCCACTTT. It codes for CASSLDSSSYNSPLHF.

The CDR3 nucleotides read TGTGCCAGTAGCCGTCGACAGGGGACCTCCTACGAGCAGTACTTC. Its translation: CASSRRQGTSYEQYF. The V call is TRBV19, the J call TRBJ2-7; TRBD1 aligns across 8 bases. V trimming: 6 bases; J trimming: 0 bases; junction bases outside the gene matches: 7. There are 15 residues in the CDR3. CDR1 LNHDA and CDR2 SQIVND come from the germline V gene (reference sequence).